The rows below give T cell receptor beta chains drawn from one sample of a study of T cells in Graves' hyperthyroidism and ophthalmopathy. TCRdb ran MiXCR on the multiplex PCR reads and lists one entry per CDR3 protein. The table includes a few hundred thousand distinct CDR3 sequences, about 16% detected once. The specimen sequenced was blood. The source of these receptors is a woman between 35 and 50 years old with Graves' ophthalmopathy. The CDR3 runs from the conserved cysteine through the conserved F or W. D genes are given only for firm matches. Clone size is shown for a subset of rows, as once, few, many or a class of expanded clone.

abundance	v_gene	d_gene	j_gene	CDR3aa	CDR3nt
many	TRBV7-3	.	TRBJ1-1	CASSLDGGPNTEAFF	TGTGCCAGCAGCTTAGACGGAGGACCGAACACTGAAGCTTTCTTT
many	TRBV28	TRBD1	TRBJ2-1	CASSSPPGTGWHEQFF	TGTGCCAGCAGTTCCCCACCCGGGACAGGTTGGCATGAGCAGTTCTTC
.	TRBV18	TRBD1	TRBJ2-2	CASSRRQGNTGQLFF	TGTGCCAGCTCACGCCGACAGGGGAACACCGGGCAGCTGTTTTTT
.	TRBV28	.	TRBJ2-7	CASRINSGNTYEQYF	TGTGCCAGCAGGATTAATAGCGGAAATACCTACGAGCAGTACTTC
few	TRBV20-1	.	TRBJ2-7	CSAEWGSYEQYF	TGCAGTGCTGAATGGGGATCCTACGAGCAGTACTTC
.	TRBV7-6	.	TRBJ2-2	CASSLALGGPGVGELFF	TGTGCCAGCAGCTTAGCACTCGGGGGGCCCGGGGTCGGGGAGCTGTTTTTT
many	TRBV6-1	.	TRBJ2-3	CASSDYAGPDTQYF	TGTGCCAGCAGTGACTACGCGGGTCCGGATACGCAGTATTTT
.	TRBV28	TRBD1	TRBJ1-1	CASSPRGTANTEAFF	TGTGCCAGCAGTCCTCGGGGGACAGCGAACACTGAAGCTTTCTTT
few	TRBV6-5	TRBD1	TRBJ1-2	CASSYQRQGAYGYTF	TGTGCCAGCAGTTACCAACGACAGGGGGCCTATGGCTACACCTTC
.	TRBV7-9	.	TRBJ1-6	CASSLSLGSPLHF	TGTGCCAGCAGCTTGTCTCTCGGTTCACCCCTCCACTTT
many	TRBV7-9	.	TRBJ2-5	CASKRRAQETQYF	TGTGCCAGCAAAAGGAGGGCCCAAGAGACCCAGTACTTC
many	TRBV28	.	TRBJ2-1	CASSLRDTYNEQFF	TGTGCCAGCAGTCTCCGGGACACCTACAATGAGCAGTTCTTC
many	TRBV12-3/TRBV12-4	TRBD1	TRBJ1-3	CASSPRDRDRHF	TGTGCCAGCAGCCCACGGGACAGGGACCGCCATTTT
many	TRBV7-9	.	TRBJ2-7	CASRSGPGEQYF	TGTGCCAGCAGATCGGGGCCGGGCGAGCAGTACTTC
many	TRBV7-8	TRBD2	TRBJ2-4	CASSWGTSGGGVKNIQYF	TGTGCCAGCAGCTGGGGGACTAGCGGGGGCGGGGTCAAAAACATTCAGTACTTC
few	TRBV15	TRBD2	TRBJ2-5	CATSRDASGVLQETQYF	TGTGCCACCAGCAGAGATGCTAGCGGGGTACTACAAGAGACCCAGTACTTC
many	TRBV3-1	.	TRBJ1-2	CASSQEDRNYGYTF	TGTGCCAGCAGCCAAGAGGACAGAAACTATGGCTACACCTTC
few	TRBV7-8	TRBD2	TRBJ2-1	CASSLGVAGGVNEQFF	TGTGCCAGCAGCTTGGGTGTAGCGGGAGGTGTCAATGAGCAGTTCTTC
many	TRBV9	.	TRBJ1-2	CASSVEMVPFGYTF	TGTGCCAGCAGCGTAGAAATGGTACCCTTCGGCTACACCTTC
few	TRBV9	.	TRBJ1-1	CASSVRLDSKAFF	TGTGCCAGCAGCGTAAGGTTGGACAGCAAAGCTTTCTTT
many	TRBV6-1	.	TRBJ2-7	CASRGAQGIYEQYF	TGTGCCAGCAGAGGAGCACAGGGTATCTACGAGCAGTACTTC
many	TRBV11-3	.	TRBJ2-1	CASSLGKISNEQFF	TGTGCCAGCAGCTTAGGCAAGATTTCAAACGAGCAGTTCTTC
many	TRBV12-3/TRBV12-4	.	TRBJ2-3	CASSLGDTQYF	TGTGCCAGCAGCTTAGGGGATACGCAGTATTTT
many	TRBV27	.	TRBJ2-3	CASSFQGPDTQYF	TGTGCCAGCAGTTTTCAGGGGCCTGATACGCAGTATTTT
many	TRBV11-2	.	TRBJ2-5	CASSLVGDIQETQYF	TGTGCCAGCAGCTTAGTAGGCGACATACAAGAGACCCAGTACTTC
.	TRBV6-1	.	TRBJ1-1	CASSEVGYTEAFF	TGTGCCAGCAGTGAAGTAGGGTACACTGAAGCTTTCTTT
.	TRBV4-1	.	TRBJ1-1	CASSQDQGRTEAFF	TGCGCCAGCAGCCAAGATCAGGGGAGGACTGAAGCTTTCTTT
many	TRBV20-1	.	TRBJ2-3	CSAPGQGTETYTDTQYF	TGCAGTGCTCCAGGGCAGGGAACAGAGACTTACACAGATACGCAGTATTTT
many	TRBV20-1	TRBD1	TRBJ1-2	CSARDPKGTGGGYTF	TGCAGTGCTAGAGATCCGAAAGGGACAGGGGGTGGCTACACCTTC
.	TRBV2	TRBD1	TRBJ2-4	CASSADRGAKNIQYF	TGTGCCAGCAGTGCGGACAGGGGAGCCAAAAACATTCAGTACTTC
many	TRBV7-9	.	TRBJ2-3	CASSTRGSTDTQYF	TGTGCCAGCAGCACCCGAGGAAGCACAGATACGCAGTATTTT
many	TRBV2	TRBD1	TRBJ1-2	CASGGDGTDGYTF	TGTGCCAGCGGGGGAGACGGGACAGATGGCTACACCTTC
few	TRBV7-9	TRBD1	TRBJ2-1	CASSLGRGRDRGDEQFF	TGTGCCAGCAGCTTAGGTCGGGGGCGGGACAGGGGAGATGAGCAGTTCTTC
many	TRBV20-1	TRBD2	TRBJ2-3	CSAPFGGSGRNGNTQYF	TGCAGTGCGCCGTTCGGGGGTAGCGGGAGGAATGGAAATACGCAGTATTTT
few	TRBV6-1	.	TRBJ2-3	CAVDVGHTQYF	TGTGCCGTTGACGTGGGCCATACGCAGTATTTT
many	TRBV29-1	TRBD2	TRBJ2-2	CSVGGTSGTGELFF	TGCAGCGTTGGAGGGACTAGCGGGACCGGGGAGCTGTTTTTT
many	TRBV12-3/TRBV12-4	.	TRBJ2-1	CASSARGDEQFF	TGTGCCAGCAGTGCCCGTGGGGATGAGCAGTTCTTC
few	TRBV4-1	.	TRBJ2-1	CASGQGPGGDEQFF	TGCGCCAGCGGACAGGGCCCGGGGGGCGATGAGCAGTTCTTC
few	TRBV19	.	TRBJ1-1	CASEATGRNTEAFF	TGTGCCAGTGAAGCCACAGGGCGGAACACTGAAGCTTTCTTT
many	TRBV27	.	TRBJ2-7	CASSPQGGYYEQYF	TGTGCCAGCAGTCCTCAGGGGGGATACTACGAGCAGTACTTC
many	TRBV5-1	TRBD1	TRBJ2-3	CASKQGSTDTQYF	TGCGCCAGCAAACAGGGGAGCACAGATACGCAGTATTTT
.	TRBV15	TRBD1	TRBJ2-7	CATSGETGGSYEQYF	TGTGCCACCAGCGGAGAGACAGGGGGGTCCTACGAGCAGTACTTC
.	TRBV12-3/TRBV12-4	.	TRBJ1-6	CASSLGQGQYSPLHF	TGTGCCAGCAGTTTAGGGCAGGGTCAATATTCACCCCTCCACTTT
.	TRBV30	.	TRBJ2-7	CAWTPLQGGRSYEQYF	TGTGCCTGGACCCCCCTCCAGGGGGGACGCTCCTACGAGCAGTACTTC
many	TRBV27	.	TRBJ2-3	CASSLSLFGTQYF	TGTGCCAGCAGTTTATCGCTGTTTGGTACGCAGTATTTT
once	TRBV10-2	.	TRBJ2-1	CASSELKSGASAVKEQFF	TGCGCCAGCAGTGAGTTGAAATCAGGGGCTTCCGCCGTTAAGGAGCAGTTCTTC
many	TRBV2	.	TRBJ2-2	CASSARANTGELFF	TGTGCCAGCAGTGCGCGGGCGAACACCGGGGAGCTGTTTTTT
.	TRBV5-1	TRBD1	TRBJ2-2	CASSRDSNTGELFF	TGCGCCAGCAGTCGGGACAGTAACACCGGGGAGCTGTTTTTT
many	TRBV11-2	.	TRBJ2-7	CASSFPRTYEQYF	TGTGCCAGCAGCTTCCCTAGAACCTACGAGCAGTACTTC